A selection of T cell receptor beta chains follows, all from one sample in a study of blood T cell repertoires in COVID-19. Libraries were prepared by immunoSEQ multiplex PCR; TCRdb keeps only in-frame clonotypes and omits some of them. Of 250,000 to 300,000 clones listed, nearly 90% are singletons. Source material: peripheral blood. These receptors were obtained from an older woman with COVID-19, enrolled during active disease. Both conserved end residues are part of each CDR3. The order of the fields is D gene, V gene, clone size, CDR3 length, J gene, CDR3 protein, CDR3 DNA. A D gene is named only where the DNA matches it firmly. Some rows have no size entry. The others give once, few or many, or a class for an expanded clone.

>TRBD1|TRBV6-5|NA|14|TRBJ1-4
CASRSGQGAEKLFF
TGTGCCAGCCGGTCGGGACAGGGGGCTGAAAAACTGTTTTTT
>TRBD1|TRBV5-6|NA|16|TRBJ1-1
CASSWDRGGANTEAFF
TGTGCCAGCAGCTGGGACAGGGGGGGTGCGAACACTGAAGCTTTCTTT
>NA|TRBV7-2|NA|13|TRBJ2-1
CASTLILYNEQFF
TGTGCCAGCACCCTTATACTATACAATGAGCAGTTCTTC
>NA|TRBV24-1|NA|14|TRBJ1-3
CATSDWQNGNTIYF
TGTGCCACCAGTGACTGGCAGAATGGAAACACCATATATTTT
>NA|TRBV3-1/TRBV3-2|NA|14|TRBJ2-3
CASSHGGRTDTQYF
TGTGCCAGCAGCCACGGGGGGCGCACAGATACGCAGTATTTT
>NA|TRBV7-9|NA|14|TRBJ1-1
CASSYGQSGSEAFF
TGTGCCAGCAGCTATGGACAGTCCGGGTCTGAAGCTTTCTTT
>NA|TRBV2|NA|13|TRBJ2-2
CASRLDGAGELFF
TGTGCCAGCAGACTAGACGGGGCCGGGGAGCTGTTTTTT
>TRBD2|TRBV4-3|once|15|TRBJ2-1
CASSTLGGGTSEQFF
TGCGCCAGCAGCACTCTTGGCGGGGGGACGAGTGAGCAGTTCTTC
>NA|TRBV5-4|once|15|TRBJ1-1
CASSLNGGVNTEAFF
TGTGCCAGCAGCTTGAATGGGGGGGTGAACACTGAAGCTTTCTTT
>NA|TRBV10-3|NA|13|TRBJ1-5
CATSTPGNQPQHF
TGTGCCACCTCGACACCTGGCAATCAGCCCCAGCATTTT
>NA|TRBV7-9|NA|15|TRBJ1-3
CASGGGGSSGNTIYF
TGTGCCAGCGGCGGCGGGGGCTCCTCTGGAAACACCATATATTTT
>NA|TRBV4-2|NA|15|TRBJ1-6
CASSRGEGGGSPLHF
TGTGCCAGCAGCCGGGGGGAGGGAGGCGGTTCACCCCTCCACTTT
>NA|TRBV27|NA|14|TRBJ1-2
CASSFREPNYGYTF
TGTGCCAGCAGTTTCCGGGAGCCGAACTATGGCTACACCTTC
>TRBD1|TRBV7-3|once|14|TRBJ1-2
CASSFDRGRGGYTF
TGTGCCAGCAGCTTTGACAGGGGGCGCGGGGGCTACACCTTC
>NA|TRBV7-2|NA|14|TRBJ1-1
CASSLAIPDTEAFF
TGTGCCAGCAGCTTAGCGATCCCGGACACTGAAGCTTTCTTT
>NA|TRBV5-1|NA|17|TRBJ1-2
CASSLDRTRNSGASYTF
TGCGCCAGCAGCTTGGACAGGACGCGAAATTCAGGTGCTAGCTACACCTTC
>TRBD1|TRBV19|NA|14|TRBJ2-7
CASSISGQGYEQYF
TGTGCCAGTAGTATATCGGGACAGGGCTACGAGCAGTACTTC
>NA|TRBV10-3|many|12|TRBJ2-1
CAISVDSNEQFF
TGTGCCATCAGTGTTGATAGCAATGAGCAGTTCTTC
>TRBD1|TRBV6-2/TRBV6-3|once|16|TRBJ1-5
CASSTRTGANNQPQHF
TGTGCCAGCAGTACGAGGACAGGGGCTAACAATCAGCCCCAGCATTTT
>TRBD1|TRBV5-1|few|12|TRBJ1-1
CASSFGQAEAFF
TGCGCCAGCAGTTTTGGACAGGCTGAAGCTTTCTTT
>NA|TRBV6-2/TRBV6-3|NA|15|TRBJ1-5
CASSPDGRTNQPQHF
TGTGCCAGCAGTCCCGATGGGAGAACCAATCAGCCCCAGCATTTT
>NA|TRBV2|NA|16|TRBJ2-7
CASSDIVGTGSYEQYF
TGTGCCAGCAGTGATATAGTAGGGACTGGGTCCTACGAGCAGTACTTC